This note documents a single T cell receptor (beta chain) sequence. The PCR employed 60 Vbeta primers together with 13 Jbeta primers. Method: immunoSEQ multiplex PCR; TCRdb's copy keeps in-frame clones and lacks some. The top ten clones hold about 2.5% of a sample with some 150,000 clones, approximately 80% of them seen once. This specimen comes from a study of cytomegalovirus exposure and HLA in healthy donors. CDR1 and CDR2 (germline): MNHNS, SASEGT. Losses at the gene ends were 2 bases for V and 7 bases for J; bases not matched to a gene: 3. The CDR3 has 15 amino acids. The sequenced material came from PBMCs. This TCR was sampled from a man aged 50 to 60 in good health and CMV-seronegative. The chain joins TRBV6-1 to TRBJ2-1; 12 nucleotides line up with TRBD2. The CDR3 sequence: CASSEMTSGSNEQFF. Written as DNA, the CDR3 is TGTGCCAGCAGTGAAATGACTAGCGGGAGTAATGAGCAGTTCTTC.